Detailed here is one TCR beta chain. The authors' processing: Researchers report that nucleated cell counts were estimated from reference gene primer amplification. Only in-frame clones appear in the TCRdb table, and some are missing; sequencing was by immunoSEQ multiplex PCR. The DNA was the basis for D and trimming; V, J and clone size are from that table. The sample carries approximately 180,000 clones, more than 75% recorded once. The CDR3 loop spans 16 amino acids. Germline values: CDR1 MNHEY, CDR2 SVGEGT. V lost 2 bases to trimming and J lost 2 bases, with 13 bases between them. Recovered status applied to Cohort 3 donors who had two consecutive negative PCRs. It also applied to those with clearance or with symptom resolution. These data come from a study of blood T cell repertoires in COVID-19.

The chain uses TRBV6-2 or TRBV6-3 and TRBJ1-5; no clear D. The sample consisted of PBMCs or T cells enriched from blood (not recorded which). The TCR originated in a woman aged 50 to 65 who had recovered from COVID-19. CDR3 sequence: CASSYEAVRGNQPQHF. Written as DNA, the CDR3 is TGTGCCAGCAGTTACGAGGCGGTGAGAGGCAATCAGCCCCAGCATTTT.